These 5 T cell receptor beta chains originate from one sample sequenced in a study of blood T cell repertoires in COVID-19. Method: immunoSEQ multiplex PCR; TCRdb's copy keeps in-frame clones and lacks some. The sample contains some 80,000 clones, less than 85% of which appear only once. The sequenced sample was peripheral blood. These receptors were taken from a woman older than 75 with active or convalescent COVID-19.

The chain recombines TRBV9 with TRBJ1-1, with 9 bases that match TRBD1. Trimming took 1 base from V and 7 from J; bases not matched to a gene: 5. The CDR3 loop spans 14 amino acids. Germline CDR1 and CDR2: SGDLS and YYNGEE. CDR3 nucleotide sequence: TGTGCCAGCAGCGTACGGGACAGGGAGTATGAAGCTTTCTTT. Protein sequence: CASSVRDREYEAFF.

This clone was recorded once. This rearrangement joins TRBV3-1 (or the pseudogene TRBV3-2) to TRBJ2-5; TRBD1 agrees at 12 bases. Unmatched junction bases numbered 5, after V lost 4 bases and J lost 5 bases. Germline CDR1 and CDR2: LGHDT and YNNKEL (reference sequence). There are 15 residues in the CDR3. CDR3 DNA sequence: TGTGCCAGCAGCCGGGACAGGGGGCTAAGTGAGACCCAGTACTTC. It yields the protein CASSRDRGLSETQYF.

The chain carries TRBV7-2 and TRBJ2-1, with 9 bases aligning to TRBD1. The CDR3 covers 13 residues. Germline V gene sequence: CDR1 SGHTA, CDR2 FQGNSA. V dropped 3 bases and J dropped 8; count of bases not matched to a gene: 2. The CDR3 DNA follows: TGTGCCAGCAGCTTTCGGACAGGGGATGAGCAGTTCTTC. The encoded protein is CASSFRTGDEQFF.

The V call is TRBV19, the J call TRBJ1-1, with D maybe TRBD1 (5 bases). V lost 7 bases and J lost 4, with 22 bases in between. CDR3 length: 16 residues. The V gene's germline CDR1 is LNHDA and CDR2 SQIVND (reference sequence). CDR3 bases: TGTGCCAGTACCGATTTGGGTCGGAGGGGAGGCACTGAAGCTTTCTTT. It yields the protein CASTDLGRRGGTEAFF.

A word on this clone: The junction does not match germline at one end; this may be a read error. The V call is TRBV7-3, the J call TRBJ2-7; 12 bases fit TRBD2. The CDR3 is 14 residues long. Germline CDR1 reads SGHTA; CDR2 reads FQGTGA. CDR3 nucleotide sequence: TGTGCCAGCAGCTCGTCGGGACTAGCGGGCGCCCTGAACTTC. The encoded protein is CASSSSGLAGALNF.